This TCR beta chain was found in a study of cytomegalovirus exposure and HLA in healthy donors. Regarding the study as a whole: Highest at DRB1 and lowest at HLA-C, TCR association rates differed among HLA loci in a later analysis. Data from an earlier analysis indicated that most TCR beta V segments were productive either about 87% or about 30% of the time.

Despite likely unrecorded immune exposures, the donors were nominally healthy at the time of sampling. In its sample, this clone was seen a few times. Its target is unknown. In germline, CDR1 is MNHNY, CDR2 SVGAGI (reference sequence). With 0 bases clipped from V and 3 bases from J, the junction kept 3 bases outside the gene matches. The CDR3 contains 15 residues. Vbeta (60) and Jbeta (13) primers were used in the PCR. The protocol was immunoSEQ multiplex PCR, while the TCRdb copy is restricted to in-frame clones and leaves out a portion. The sample consists of 150,000 to 200,000 clones, about 80% of them appearing once.

The chain couples TRBV6-6 to TRBJ1-2; 8 nucleotides match TRBD1. This TCR was recovered from a girl between 5 and 17 years old in good health and CMV-seropositive. The sequencing input was PBMCs. The CDR3 reads CASSYSPTGDYGYTF. CDR3 nucleotides: TGTGCCAGCAGTTACTCCCCGACAGGGGACTATGGCTACACCTTC.